This passage covers 13 T cell receptor beta chains from one sample sequenced in a study of Ad26.COV2.S vaccination and SARS-CoV-2 variants. Data came from immunoSEQ multiplex PCR; TCRdb stores just in-frame clones and leaves some out. Here the sample spans about 350,000 clones, around nine tenths being singletons. Noted treatment: 15 to 20 received Ad26.COV2.S at low or high dose, single or two shots; 5 received placebo; per-sample allocation not given. Vaccine and placebo recipients were sampled on day 63 after the first injection. The sequencing here drew on peripheral blood, taken in a trial of Ad26.COV2.S vaccine versus placebo. The origin of the receptors is a person between 18 and 60 years old who received the Ad26.COV2.S COVID-19 vaccine or a placebo.

Concerning this clone: The same CDR3 can be traced to other DNA sequences in this sample. The gene calls are TRBV7-2 and TRBJ2-3; D is ambiguous. CDR3 length: 13 amino acids. Germline V gene data show CDR1 as SGHTA and CDR2 as FQGNSA. The germline V and J ends were trimmed by 5 bases and 1 base, with 7 bases remaining between them. The DNA for the CDR3 is TGTGCCAGCAGCCCCCCGGGCACAGATACGCAGTATTTT. Encoded protein: CASSPPGTDTQYF.

The V and J genes are TRBV30 and TRBJ1-5; the D gene is possibly TRBD1 (6 bases). V was cut by 5 bases and J by 4 bases, with 12 bases left in between. Germline assignment: CDR1 GTSNPN and CDR2 SVGIG (reference sequence). The CDR3 has 13 amino acids. CDR3 loop: CAWDGGGNQPQHF. The CDR3 DNA reads as TGTGCCTGGGATGGGGGCGGAAATCAGCCCCAGCATTTT.

This clone was recorded a few times. The rearrangement uses TRBV19 and TRBJ2-2; TRBD2 matches at 8 bases. This CDR3 has 16 residues. Germline CDR1 and CDR2: LNHDA and SQIVND (reference sequence). V gave up 4 bases and J gave up 6 bases; unmatched junction bases: 10. In nucleotides, the CDR3 is TGTGCCAGTAGTAGCGGAGCGGGAGTTCCGGCCGGGGAGCTGTTTTTT. This gives the protein CASSSGAGVPAGELFF.

The rearrangement joins TRBV7-2 to TRBJ2-5; TRBD2 is a possible D gene (5 bases). V was shortened by 2 bases and J by 5 bases, with 18 bases between the two germline ends. CDR1 and CDR2 from the germline V gene are SGHTA and FQGNSA. The CDR3 has 16 amino acids. CDR3 sequence: CASSLNSFDTRETQYF. The CDR3 nucleotides read TGTGCCAGCAGCTTAAATTCATTCGACACTAGGGAGACCCAGTACTTC.

CDR3 bases: TGTGCCAGCAGTGAGGGGACAGGGGCGCTAGCGGGGGGCCTCTACGAGCAGTACTTC. It yields the protein CASSEGTGALAGGLYEQYF. The chain uses TRBV2 and TRBJ2-7; the D gene is possibly TRBD2 (11 bases). Trimming left V 3 bases short and J 3 bases short, with 27 bases between. Germline loops: CDR1 SNHLY, CDR2 FYNNEI. This CDR3 is 19 amino acids long.

This clone was seen at least ten times. The V and J genes are TRBV2 and TRBJ2-1; the match to TRBD1 covers 11 bases. The CDR3 is made up of 15 amino acids. The germline V gene encodes CDR1 SNHLY and CDR2 FYNNEI. The trim removed 7 bases at V and 4 bases at J, leaving 6 bases unmatched. The CDR3 loop is CASNFGTGGYNEQFF. CDR3 nucleotides: TGTGCCAGCAACTTCGGGACAGGGGGTTACAATGAGCAGTTCTTC.

This chain connects TRBV18 to TRBJ1-1; D not certain. The V end was cut by 3 bases, the J end by 7 bases, with 9 bases between. The CDR3 extends over 12 amino acids. Looked up from germline, CDR1 is KGHSH and CDR2 is LQKENI. The chain's CDR3 is CASSPNSLEAFF. CDR3 coding DNA: TGTGCCAGCTCACCCAACAGCCTTGAAGCTTTCTTT. The complete variable domain, with remaining parts taken from reference TRBV18 and TRBJ1-1, reads NAGVMQNPRHLVRRRGQEARLRCSPMKGHSHVYWYRQLPEEGLKFMVYLQKENIIDESGMPKERFSAEFPKEGPSILRIQQVVRGDSAAYFCASSPNSLEAFFGQGTRLTVV.

The V call is TRBV28, the J call TRBJ2-1, with 11 bases identical to TRBD2. With 3 bases clipped from V and 7 bases from J, the junction kept 5 bases outside the gene matches. The CDR3 contains 15 residues. Germline CDR1 is MDHEN and CDR2 is SYDVKM. CDR3 nucleotide sequence: TGTGCCAGCAGTTTCGGGACTAGCGGCCGGAATGAGCAGTTCTTC. It encodes CASSFGTSGRNEQFF.

This chain links TRBV12-3 or TRBV12-4 with TRBJ2-7; D might be TRBD2 (6 bases). The CDR3 extends over 13 amino acids. V was shortened by 5 bases and J by 3 bases, with 11 bases between the two germline ends. The CDR3 sequence is CASSLGLNYEQYF. Written as DNA, the CDR3 is TGTGCCAGCAGTCTGGGACTGAACTACGAGCAGTACTTC.

This clone has a single count. The chain couples TRBV19 to TRBJ2-7, with 7 bases identical to TRBD2. The CDR3 covers 15 residues. CDR1 and CDR2 from the germline V gene are LNHDA and SQIVND (reference sequence). After removal of 5 bases from V and 4 bases from J, the junction contained 11 bases not matched to a gene. The CDR3: CASSWGQRDTYEQYF. The CDR3 coding sequence is TGTGCCAGTAGTTGGGGCCAGCGGGATACTTACGAGCAGTACTTC.

This chain connects TRBV12-3 or TRBV12-4 to TRBJ1-2, with D uncertain. Trimming left V 6 bases short and J 5 bases short, with 10 bases between. The CDR3 runs to 12 residues. The CDR3 protein is CASRIKGYGYTF. The CDR3 nucleotides are TGTGCCAGCAGGATCAAGGGTTATGGCTACACCTTC.

The CDR3 region is CASSDVLTGESEAFF. DNA of the CDR3: TGTGCCAGCAGTGACGTATTGACAGGGGAATCTGAAGCTTTCTTT. V gene TRBV2 combines with J gene TRBJ1-1; 8 bases are shared with TRBD1. With V trimmed by 3 bases and J by 6 bases, 9 bases remained unmatched. CDR1 is SNHLY and CDR2 is FYNNEI in the germline V gene. CDR3 length: 15 amino acids.

The chain carries TRBV9 and TRBJ2-1; 9 bases fit TRBD2. The V and J ends lost 2 bases and 5 bases, in that order; junction bases with no gene match: 5. Germline CDR1 and CDR2: SGDLS and YYNGEE. This CDR3 is built from 15 residues. CDR3 nucleotides: TGTGCCAGCAGCGTCGATAGCGGGAGAGACAATGAGCAGTTCTTC. Translating it yields CASSVDSGRDNEQFF.